This TCR beta chain was identified in a study of blood T cell repertoires in COVID-19. Study-wide context: Samples taken during acute and convalescent COVID-19 were collected in the United States, Italy and Spain. T cells, B-cell-depleted T cells, or PBMCs supplied cDNA or gDNA.

Authors' data handling: Nucleated cell counts were estimated from reference gene primer amplification. TCRdb's copy holds only in-frame clones and misses some; the assay was immunoSEQ multiplex PCR. The V and J calls and clone size come from that table; D and trimming were worked out from the DNA. The sample lists 200,000 to 300,000 clones; around 87% were seen once. This CDR3 spans 21 amino acids. The sample consisted of peripheral blood. The sequence was collected from a woman aged 40-49 years who had recovered from COVID-19. The chain uses TRBV21-1 and TRBJ1-3; the DNA was not used to check the table's D call, TRBD1. TRBV21-1 is reported as a pseudogene. Here the CDR3 DNA reads TGTGCCAGCAGCCCAAGCCGGCAAAGTCCGGGAATGGGACAGGCCGAGAACACCATATATTTT. Encoded protein: CASSPSRQSPGMGQAENTIYF.